The 20 T cell receptor beta chains presented below share a single source sample, sequenced in a study of shared clonotypes between healthy human individuals. The protocol was immunoSEQ multiplex PCR, while the TCRdb copy is restricted to in-frame clones and leaves out a portion. The data show 850,000 to 1,200,000 clones, roughly 70% seen once. Sample: memory CD4+ T cells sorted from blood. Described subset: CD45RA-negative fraction. Every receptor here comes from a man between 18 and 29 years old in good health.

This chain connects TRBV5-1 to TRBJ1-3; D is undetermined. CDR1 and CDR2 (germline): SGHRS, YFSETQ. V was shortened by 5 bases and J by 4 bases, with 13 bases between the two germline ends. CDR3 length equals 14 residues. The CDR3 DNA follows: TGCGCCAGCAGTAGGCCCCGGGAGGGAAACACCATATATTTT. Encoded protein: CASSRPREGNTIYF. Drawing the rest from reference TRBV5-1 and TRBJ1-3, the complete variable domain is KAGVTQTPRYLIKTRGQQVTLSCSPISGHRSVSWYQQTPGQGLQFLFEYFSETQRNKGNFPGRFSGRQFSNSRSEMNVSTLELGDSALYLCASSRPREGNTIYFGEGSWLTVV.

V usage is TRBV5-6 and J usage is TRBJ1-5; the D gene is possibly TRBD1 (5 bases). Germline CDR1 reads SGHDT; CDR2 reads YYEEEE. The CDR3 contains 14 residues. The V end was cut by 2 bases, the J end by 7 bases, with 13 bases between. This chain's CDR3 is CASSFQGVRQPQHF. Written as DNA, the CDR3 is TGTGCCAGCAGCTTTCAGGGTGTACGGCAGCCCCAGCATTTT.

About this clone: This CDR3 is also generated by other DNA sequences in the sample. This chain connects TRBV6-5 to TRBJ2-1; 7 nucleotides align to TRBD2. Trimming at V came to 0 bases and at J to 5 bases, leaving 4 bases not matched to a gene. The CDR3 spans 15 residues. Germline lookup yields CDR1 MNHEY and CDR2 SVGAGI. CDR3 protein: CASSYSRLADNEQFF. Written as DNA, the CDR3 is TGTGCCAGCAGTTACTCGAGACTAGCCGACAATGAGCAGTTCTTC.

The V call is TRBV7-8, the J call TRBJ2-3; D perhaps matches TRBD2 (6 bases). Germline V gene data show CDR1 as SGHVS and CDR2 as FQNEAQ. Trimming removed 3 bases at V and 0 bases at J, with 10 bases between. The CDR3 has 15 amino acids. CDR3 DNA: TGTGCCAGCAGCTTCGGCGGGGACAGCACAGATACGCAGTATTTT. This codes for CASSFGGDSTDTQYF.

The J gene is TRBJ2-1, the V gene TRBV18, with 7 bases that match TRBD2. CDR3 length equals 16 residues. The J segment lost 6 bases and the V segment lost 6 bases, leaving 14 bases of the junction unmatched. Per germline, CDR1 KGHSH and CDR2 LQKENI. The CDR3: CASSLPGSREGNEQFF. In nucleotides, the CDR3 is TGTGCCAGCTCCCTACCCGGGAGTAGGGAGGGCAATGAGCAGTTCTTC.

The chain has TRBV5-6 and TRBJ2-7; D not resolved. The CDR3 covers 12 residues. V lost 0 bases and J lost 11, with 12 bases in between. Germline-derived CDR1 and CDR2 are SGHDT and YYEEEE. CDR3 DNA: TGTGCCAGCAGCTTGGGGACCTCACGAGAGTACTTC. It codes for CASSLGTSREYF.

CDR3 nucleotide sequence: TGTGCCAGCAGGAGGGGACAGAACAACTACGAGCAGTACTTC. This encodes CASRRGQNNYEQYF. The V gene is TRBV25-1, the J gene TRBJ2-5, with TRBD1 matching over 7 bases. The DNA end is a closer match to TRBJ2-7, so the J assignment may be wrong. CDR3 size: 14 residues. Germline loops: CDR1 MGHDK, CDR2 SYGVNS.

The chain combines TRBV19 with TRBJ1-2, with D possibly matching TRBD1 (6 bases). This CDR3 contains 14 residues. CDR1 is LNHDA, CDR2 SQIVND, per germline (reference sequence). Trimming took 4 bases from V and 4 from J, leaving 13 bases between them. The DNA for the CDR3 is TGTGCCAGTAGTAGCGCAGGGGTTCCCTATGGCTACACCTTC. Amino acid sequence: CASSSAGVPYGYTF.

DNA for the CDR3: TGTGCCAGCAGCCGACTGAATGAAAAACTGTTTTTT. Protein product: CASSRLNEKLFF. The chain couples TRBV6-5 to TRBJ1-4, with D unclear. Looked up from germline, CDR1 is MNHEY and CDR2 is SVGAGI. V was trimmed by 6 bases and J by 5 bases, leaving 7 bases between them. This CDR3 has 12 residues.

This sequence joins TRBV6-5 and TRBJ1-1; D is ambiguous. Germline V CDR1 and CDR2: MNHEY, SVGAGI. The CDR3 has 13 residues. With 10 bases removed from V and 6 bases from J, the gap between germline ends came to 18 bases. The chain's CDR3 is CATTSGPRAEAFF. The CDR3 nucleotides are TGTGCCACCACGAGCGGGCCAAGGGCTGAAGCTTTCTTT.

The chain combines TRBV9 with TRBJ1-5, with unresolved D. The CDR3 consists of 14 residues. Germline V gene lookup returns CDR1 SGDLS and CDR2 YYNGEE. V lost 0 bases and J 7 bases, leaving 11 bases between the germline ends. CDR3 protein: CASSVDLRPQPQHF. The CDR3 DNA reads TGTGCCAGCAGCGTAGACTTAAGGCCCCAGCCCCAGCATTTT.

This clone was seen just once. This rearrangement joins TRBV7-2 to TRBJ2-1; 8 bases are shared with TRBD1. Germline CDR1 is SGHTA and CDR2 is FQGNSA. The V gene end was trimmed by 1 base and the J gene end by 7 bases; junction bases not matched to a gene: 6. The CDR3 loop spans 15 amino acids. The CDR3 here is CASSLDRGTGNEQFF. The DNA for the CDR3 is TGTGCCAGCAGCTTAGACAGGGGGACGGGTAATGAGCAGTTCTTC.

The chain carries TRBV11-2 and TRBJ1-2; D remains ambiguous. This CDR3 contains 13 residues. Germline V CDR1 and CDR2: SGHAT, FQNNGV. V lost 3 bases and J 6 bases, leaving 11 bases between the germline ends. CDR3 sequence: CASSLSPANGYTF. In DNA form, the CDR3 reads TGTGCCAGCAGCTTGTCCCCAGCGAATGGCTACACCTTC.

In this sample, this clone turned up once. The chain combines TRBV30 with TRBJ2-7; tentative D call: TRBD2 (7 bases). The germline CDR1 and CDR2 sequences are GTSNPN and SVGIG (reference sequence). V lost 4 bases and J lost 5, with 15 bases in between. The CDR3 runs to 13 residues. The CDR3 here is CAWKGGGVNEQYF. CDR3 DNA sequence: TGTGCCTGGAAGGGAGGGGGTGTCAACGAGCAGTACTTC.

In nucleotides, the CDR3 is TGTGCCAGCAGCGTGCGGGATACGCAGTATTTT. The encoded protein is CASSVRDTQYF. This chain uses TRBV5-8 with TRBJ2-3; no reliable D call. CDR1 and CDR2 (germline): SGHTS, YDEGEE. Between the trimmed V and J ends, which lost 4 bases and 6 bases, there was a span of 6 bases. The CDR3 is made up of 11 amino acids. Variable domain in full (rest from reference TRBV5-8 and TRBJ2-3): EAGVTQSPTHLIKTRGQQATLRCSPISGHTSVYWYQQALGLGLQFLLWYDEGEERNRGNFPPRFSGRQFPNYSSELNVNALELEDSALYLCASSVRDTQYFGPGTRLTVL.

The chain employs TRBV28 and TRBJ1-2; D possibly corresponds to TRBD1 (5 bases). Germline values: CDR1 MDHEN, CDR2 SYDVKM. CDR3 size: 15 residues. The germline V and J ends were trimmed by 8 bases and 6 bases, with 22 bases remaining between them. DNA for the CDR3: TGTGCCAGCCACTGGGGGAGGCCCAGGAAAGATGGCTACACCTTC. Its protein is CASHWGRPRKDGYTF.

V gene TRBV27 combines with J gene TRBJ1-1, with 7 bases aligning to TRBD1. Germline lookup yields CDR1 MNHEY and CDR2 SMNVEV (reference sequence). This CDR3 contains 14 residues. The ends lost 10 bases at V and 5 bases at J; junction bases unmatched: 13. The CDR3 nucleotides are TGTGCCATCCCACTCACAGGGGTTCAGACTGAAGCTTTCTTT. Its translation is CAIPLTGVQTEAFF.

This clone was found a few times. The gene calls are TRBV19 and TRBJ2-7; no clear D. V was pared by 7 bases and J by 7 bases, with 17 bases between. This CDR3 is 13 amino acids long. Per the germline V gene, CDR1 is LNHDA and CDR2 is SQIVND (reference sequence). DNA of the CDR3: TGTGCCAGTACCCCACATCCCGATGGGGAGCAGTACTTC. Translating gives CASTPHPDGEQYF.

A single count supports this clone. The chain is built from TRBV19 and TRBJ2-6, with D tentatively TRBD2 (5 bases). CDR3 length: 16 residues. Deletions cut 5 bases from V and 2 bases from J, with 13 bases between. Germline V gene sequence: CDR1 LNHDA, CDR2 SQIVND (reference sequence). CDR3 nucleotide sequence: TGTGCCAGTAGTCCCCCCCGGCGGGCTGGGGCCAACGTCCTGACTTTC. Translated: CASSPPRRAGANVLTF.

In this sample, this clone turned up many times. The V call is TRBV5-6, the J call TRBJ2-7; unclear D gene. The length of the CDR3 is 11 residues. The V and J ends lost 1 base and 7 bases respectively, with 6 bases between them. In germline, CDR1 is SGHDT, CDR2 YYEEEE. The CDR3 spells CASSLFREQYF. CDR3 DNA sequence: TGTGCCAGCAGCTTGTTCCGGGAGCAGTACTTC.